This entry lists 5 T cell receptor beta chains sequenced from one sample in a study of neurological immune-mediated disorders. TCRdb re-analysed the 5' RACE reads in MiXCR, keeping a single row per CDR3 protein. The data show approximately 38,000 distinct CDR3 sequences, 9.5% to 13% seen once. Sequencing was carried out using CD4+ T cells from blood. The receptors derive from a woman aged 25 to 39 with HTLV-1-associated myelopathy (HAM/TSP).

In this sample, this clonotype turned up many times. The chain links TRBV3-1 to TRBJ1-1, with a tentative D call TRBD1 (6 bases). V gave up 2 bases and J gave up 3 bases, with 16 bases separating them. Germline assignment: CDR1 LGHDT and CDR2 YNNKEL (reference sequence). This CDR3 is 16 amino acids long. CDR3 sequence (DNA): TGTGCCAGCAGCCAATGGGGAGGGGGGGGACACACTGAAGCTTTCTTT. The encoded protein is CASSQWGGGGHTEAFF. The variable domain in full, with the rest retrieved from reference TRBV3-1 and TRBJ1-1, is DTAVSQTPKYLVTQMGNDKSIKCEQNLGHDTMYWYKQDSKKFLKIMFSYNNKELIINETVPNRFSPKSPDKAHLNLHINSLELGDSAVYFCASSQWGGGGHTEAFFGQGTRLTVV.

This clonotype has a count of ten or more. J is TRBJ1-1 and V is TRBV5-1; 9 bases fit TRBD1. The CDR3 covers 16 residues. The V gene end was trimmed by 6 bases and the J gene end by 0 bases; junction bases not matched to a gene: 9. Per germline, CDR1 SGHRS and CDR2 YFSETQ. CDR3 amino acids: CASKSGTGIMNTEAFF. The CDR3 nucleotides are TGCGCCAGCAAATCCGGGACAGGGATAATGAACACTGAAGCTTTCTTT.

The chain uses TRBV5-5 and TRBJ2-1; 10 bases line up with TRBD1. CDR3 length: 16 amino acids. The germline CDR1 and CDR2 sequences are SGHKS and YYEKEE (reference sequence). V shed 3 bases, J shed 7 bases, and the junction held 10 bases outside the gene matches. Here the CDR3 reads CASSYTSWTGGNEQFF. The CDR3 DNA reads TGTGCCAGCAGCTATACCTCCTGGACAGGGGGGAATGAGCAGTTCTTC.

This clonotype was found a few times. V usage is TRBV5-5 and J usage is TRBJ1-1, with a weak D call TRBD1 (6 bases). Germline V lookup: CDR1 SGHKS, CDR2 YYEKEE (reference sequence). The CDR3 is 18 residues long. Trimming removed 5 bases from V and 1 base from J, with 24 bases in between. This CDR3 is CASRNDGGQERQNTEAFF. In DNA form, the CDR3 reads TGTGCCAGCAGAAACGACGGGGGCCAAGAAAGACAGAACACTGAAGCTTTCTTT. The variable domain in full, completed from reference TRBV5-5 and TRBJ1-1, reads DAGVTQSPTHLIKTRGQQVTLRCSPISGHKSVSWYQQVLGQGPQFIFQYYEKEERGRGNFPDRFSARQFPNYSSELNVNALLLGDSALYLCASRNDGGQERQNTEAFFGQGTRLTVV.

The chain links TRBV6-6 to TRBJ2-7; 7 bases line up with TRBD1. The CDR3 consists of 14 residues. CDR1 is MNHNY, CDR2 SVGAGI, per germline (reference sequence). This CDR3 reads CARSRETGPYEQYF. The CDR3 region has the DNA TGTGCAAGAAGCCGAGAGACAGGGCCCTACGAGCAGTACTTC.